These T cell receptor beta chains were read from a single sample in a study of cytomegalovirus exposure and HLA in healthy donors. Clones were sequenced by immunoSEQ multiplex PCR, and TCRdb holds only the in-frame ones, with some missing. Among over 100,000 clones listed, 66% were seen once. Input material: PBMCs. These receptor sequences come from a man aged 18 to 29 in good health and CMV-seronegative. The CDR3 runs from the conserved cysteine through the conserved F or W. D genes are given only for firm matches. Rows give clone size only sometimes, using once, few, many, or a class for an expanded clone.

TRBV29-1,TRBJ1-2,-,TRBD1,TGCAGCGTTGTCGGCGGACTAGGACAGGGGGCATCCTATGACTACACCTTC,CSVVGGLGQGASYDYTF
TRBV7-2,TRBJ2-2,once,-,TGTGCCAGCAGCATCTCCGGGCTAGCAGCGAACACCGGGGAGCTGTTTTTC,CASSISGLAANTGELFF
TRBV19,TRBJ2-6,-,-,TGTGCCAGTAGTATCTACGGGAGCTCTGGGGCCAACGTCCTGACTTTC,CASSIYGSSGANVLTF
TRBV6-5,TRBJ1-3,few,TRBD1,TGTGCCAGCAGTAAGGGGACAGGAGGCGACTACACCATATATTTT,CASSKGTGGDYTIYF
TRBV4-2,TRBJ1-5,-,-,TGTGCCAGCAGCCAAGCCCCCCGACAGCCGAATCAGCCCCAGCATTTT,CASSQAPRQPNQPQHF
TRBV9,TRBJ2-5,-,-,TGTGCCAGCAGCGTAGGGGGGGAAGAGACCCAGTACTTC,CASSVGGEETQYF
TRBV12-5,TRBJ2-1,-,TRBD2,TGTGCTAGTGGTTCTACTAGCGGGAGCTCCTACAATGAGCAGTTCTTC,CASGSTSGSSYNEQFF
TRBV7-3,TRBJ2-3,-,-,TGTGCCAGCAGCCCCCACCCCCGGCAGACTAGCACAGATACGCAGTATTTT,CASSPHPRQTSTDTQYF
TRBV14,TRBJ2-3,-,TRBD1,TGTGCCAGCAGCCAAAGGGGACAGGTCACAGATACGCAGTATTTT,CASSQRGQVTDTQYF
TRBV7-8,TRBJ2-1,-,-,TGTGCCAGCAGCTTAGGCATATGGGAGGATGAGCAGTTCTTC,CASSLGIWEDEQFF
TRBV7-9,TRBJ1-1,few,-,TGTGCCAGCAGCTTAATCCAGCGTGAAGCTTTCTTT,CASSLIQREAFF
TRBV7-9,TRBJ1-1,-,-,TGTGCCAGCAGCTTACCCGACCTAAATAGAGGTGAAGCTTTCTTT,CASSLPDLNRGEAFF
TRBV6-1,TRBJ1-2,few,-,TGTGCCACCGCCCGGGGCTATGGCTACACCTTC,CATARGYGYTF
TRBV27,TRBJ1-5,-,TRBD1,TGTGCCAGCAGTCCCCTGGACAGGGTTTCAAATCAGCCCCAGCATTTT,CASSPLDRVSNQPQHF
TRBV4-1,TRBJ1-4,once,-,TGCGCCAGCAGCCCTCTTTCGGGGGGTTATGCTAATGAAAAACTGTTTTTT,CASSPLSGGYANEKLFF
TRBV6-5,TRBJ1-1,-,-,TGTGCCAGCAGGGGAACGGGACTTAAAGCTTTCTTT,CASRGTGLKAFF
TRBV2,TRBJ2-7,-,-,TGTGCCAGCAGTGACCGACTACACTACGTCGAGCAGTACTTC,CASSDRLHYVEQYF